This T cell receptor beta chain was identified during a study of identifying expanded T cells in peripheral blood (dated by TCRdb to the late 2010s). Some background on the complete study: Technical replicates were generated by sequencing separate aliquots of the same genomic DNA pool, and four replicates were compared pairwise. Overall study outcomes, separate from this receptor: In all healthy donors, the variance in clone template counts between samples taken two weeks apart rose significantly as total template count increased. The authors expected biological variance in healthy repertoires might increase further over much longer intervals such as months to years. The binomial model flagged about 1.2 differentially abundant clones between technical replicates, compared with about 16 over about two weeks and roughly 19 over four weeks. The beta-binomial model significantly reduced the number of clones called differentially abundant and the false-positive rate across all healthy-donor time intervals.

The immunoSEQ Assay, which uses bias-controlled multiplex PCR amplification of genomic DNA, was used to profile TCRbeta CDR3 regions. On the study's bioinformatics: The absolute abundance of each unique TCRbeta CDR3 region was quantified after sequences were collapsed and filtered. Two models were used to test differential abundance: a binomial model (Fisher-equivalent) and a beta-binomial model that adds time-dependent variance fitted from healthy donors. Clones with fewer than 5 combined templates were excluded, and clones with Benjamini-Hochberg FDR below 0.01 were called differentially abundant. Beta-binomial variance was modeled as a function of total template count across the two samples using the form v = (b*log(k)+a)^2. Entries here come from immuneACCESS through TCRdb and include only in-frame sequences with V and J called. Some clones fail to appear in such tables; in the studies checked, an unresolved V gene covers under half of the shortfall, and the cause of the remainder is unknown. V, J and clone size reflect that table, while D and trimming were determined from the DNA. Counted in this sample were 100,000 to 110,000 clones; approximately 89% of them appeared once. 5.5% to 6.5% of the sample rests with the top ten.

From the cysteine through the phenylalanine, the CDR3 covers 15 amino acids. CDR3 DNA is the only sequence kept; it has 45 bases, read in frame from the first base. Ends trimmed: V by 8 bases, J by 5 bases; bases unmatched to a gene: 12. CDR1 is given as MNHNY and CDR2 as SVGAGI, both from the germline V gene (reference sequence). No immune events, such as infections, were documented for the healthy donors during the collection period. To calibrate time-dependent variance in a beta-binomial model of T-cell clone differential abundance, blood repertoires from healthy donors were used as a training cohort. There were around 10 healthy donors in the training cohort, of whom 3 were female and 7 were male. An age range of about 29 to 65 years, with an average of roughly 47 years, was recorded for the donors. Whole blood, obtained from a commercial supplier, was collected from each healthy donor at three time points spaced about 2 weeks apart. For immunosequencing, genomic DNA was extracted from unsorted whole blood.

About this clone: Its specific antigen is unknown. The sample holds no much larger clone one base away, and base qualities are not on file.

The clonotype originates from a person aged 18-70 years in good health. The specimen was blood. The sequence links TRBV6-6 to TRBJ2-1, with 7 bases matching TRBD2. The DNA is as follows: TGTGCCAGCCGCCACGGCGGGAGAAGTGACAATGAGCAGTTCTTC. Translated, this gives CASRHGGRSDNEQFF.